The clone carrying this TCR beta chain was seen more than once but under ten times. This specimen comes from a study of blood T cell repertoires in COVID-19. For the study at large: There were acute and convalescent COVID-19 samples, and they came from the United States, Italy and Spain. Sources were T cells, B-cell-depleted T cells, or PBMCs; the material itself was cDNA or gDNA.

Original methodology: Reference gene primer amplification gave nucleated cell count estimates. The protocol was immunoSEQ multiplex PCR, while the TCRdb copy is restricted to in-frame clones and leaves out a portion. The V and J calls and clone size are taken from that table; D and trimming were inferred from the DNA. The data show some 200,000 clones, around 80% seen once. This CDR3 comprises 15 residues. From germline, CDR1 is MRHNA and CDR2 SNTAGT. V was trimmed by 2 bases and J by 5 bases, leaving 10 bases between them. This TCR was recovered from a man aged 25 to 45 with active or convalescent COVID-19. Sequenced material: peripheral blood. The V and J genes are TRBV6-4 and TRBJ1-6, with a tentative D call TRBD1 (6 bases). CDR3 coding DNA: TGTGCCAGCAGTGACCCCAGGGGTCATAATTCACCCCTCCACTTT. Translating gives CASSDPRGHNSPLHF.